Listed here are 5 T cell receptor beta chains from one sample, sequenced in a study of regulatory T cells in long-lasting Graves disease. Researchers made TCR beta libraries by using iRepertoire HTBI primers and running Arm-PCR on CDR3 regions. TCRdb redid the calling of the multiplex PCR reads with MiXCR, one entry per CDR3 protein. The sample consists of 350,000 to 450,000 distinct CDR3 sequences, more than 13% of them appearing once. The time point is: newly diagnosed GD, antithyroid drugs for less than 3 months. PBMC RNA was the source of the TCR library. The data also belong to a second study, concerning T cells in Graves' hyperthyroidism and ophthalmopathy.

This specimen consisted of peripheral blood mononuclear cells (PBMCs), obtained at new diagnosis, from a patient treated with antithyroid drugs. The receptors shown here come from a woman aged 25 to 39 with Graves disease.

Only a few counts were recorded for this clonotype. This rearrangement joins TRBV19 to TRBJ1-4; TRBD1 aligns across 8 bases. Trimming cost V 6 bases and J 6 bases; bases outside gene matches: 6. CDR1 is LNHDA, CDR2 SQIVND, per germline (reference sequence). The CDR3 has 14 amino acids. DNA for the CDR3: TGTGCCAGTAGGGGGACAGGAGGTCATGAAAAACTGTTTTTT. It specifies CASRGTGGHEKLFF. Drawing the rest from reference TRBV19 and TRBJ1-4, the complete variable domain is DGGITQSPKYLFRKEGQNVTLSCEQNLNHDAMYWYRQDPGQGLRLIYYSQIVNDFQKGDIAEGYSVSREKKESFPLTVTSAQKNPTAFYLCASRGTGGHEKLFFGSGTQLSVL.

This clonotype was observed many times. The V call is TRBV5-1, the J call TRBJ2-5; D is possibly TRBD2 (5 bases). V lost 0 bases and J 5 bases, leaving 11 bases between the germline ends. Per the germline V gene, CDR1 is SGHRS and CDR2 is YFSETQ. CDR3 size: 14 residues. The CDR3 sequence is CASSLVATGETQYF. In DNA, the CDR3 is TGCGCCAGCAGCTTGGTAGCGACGGGGGAGACCCAGTACTTC.

The V call is TRBV24-1, the J call TRBJ1-2, with D hard to call. Germline V gives CDR1 KGHDR, CDR2 SFDVKD. This CDR3 is 13 amino acids long. V lost 1 base and J 8 bases, leaving 10 bases between the germline ends. The CDR3 loop reads CATSDFGGSGYTF. The CDR3 region has the DNA TGTGCCACCAGTGATTTTGGAGGTTCCGGCTACACCTTC.

This clonotype was found many times. The chain has TRBV30 and TRBJ1-5; no clear D. There are 13 residues in the CDR3. Trimming took off 0 bases at V and 6 bases at J, with 9 bases between the two ends. Germline CDR1 is GTSNPN and CDR2 is SVGIG (reference sequence). The CDR3 loop is CAWSVLGSQPQHF. DNA for the CDR3: TGTGCCTGGAGTGTATTGGGAAGTCAGCCCCAGCATTTT.

The rearrangement uses TRBV28 and TRBJ2-6, with D possibly being TRBD1 or TRBD2 (5 bases each). Germline V gene lookup returns CDR1 MDHEN and CDR2 SYDVKM. V lost 8 bases and J lost 3, with 11 bases in between. The CDR3 is 14 residues long. The CDR3 loop is CASLGARGANVLTF. The CDR3, as DNA: TGTGCCAGCCTCGGGGCGCGTGGGGCCAACGTCCTGACTTTC.